A selection of T cell receptor beta chains follows, all from one sample in a study of shared clonotypes between healthy human individuals. Produced via immunoSEQ multiplex PCR; TCRdb's table is partial and in-frame only. Counted here are some 2.4 million clones, 90% to 95% occurring once; the ten biggest clones make up approximately 0.35%. The source material was naive CD4+ T cells from PBMCs. The source is a man younger than 35 in good health. Some clones in this sample may be carry-over from other donors' samples. CDR3s leave out the opening cysteine and the closing phenylalanine or tryptophan. The D gene is left open where the match is weak.

cdr3_aa v_call d_call
ASSGQGGVTEAF TRBV5-1 TRBD1
ASLPAPPSWNEQF TRBV27 -
ASTPGGSLETQY TRBV7-9 TRBD2
ASSPGPTDTQY TRBV7-7 -
ASTRLGYGYT TRBV28 -
ASMGGSASNEQF TRBV5-1 TRBD2
ASSVGLDVRAPDTQY TRBV9 -
ASSLGYLGGRASGNEQY TRBV5-1 -
ASSLSSGGGYT TRBV27 -
ASSLEGGNLVTGELF TRBV5-1 -
ASSQTRTGTSGSRQY TRBV4-3 TRBD2
ASSLSAEYGYT TRBV7-3 -
ASRGLPSYNEQF TRBV28 TRBD2
ASSYSGGETQY TRBV6-5 -
ASRTTSGSTLTYNEQF TRBV19 TRBD2
ASSFADGTDTQY TRBV5-1 -
ASSGGWSGELF TRBV13 -
ASSLVSASIPYSGNTIY TRBV11-2 -
ASSLWGPSGYT TRBV5-1 -
ASSESTVSYWGYEQY TRBV10-1 -
ASSLDSISNYGYT TRBV5-1 -
ASNPSQGVPDTQY TRBV5-1 -
ASSLDLAGTTDTQY TRBV7-9 TRBD2
ASSAGYNSITGELF TRBV25-1 -
ASSTGQGGYT TRBV5-4 -
ASSFSAGDYGNTIY TRBV5-5 -
ASSLGISTDTQY TRBV7-2 -
ASSSWTGVNTEAF TRBV5-1 TRBD1
AIGTTNTEAF TRBV2 -
ASSPGVQETQY TRBV18 -
ASRSSGSYEQY TRBV5-1 -
ASSVMTSFDEQY TRBV2 TRBD2
ASSGGRGAGGGDTQY TRBV6-1 TRBD2
ASRLAGGPSTGELF TRBV7-2 TRBD2
ASSLGARTEAF TRBV11-3 -
ASSGYGTGANVLT TRBV5-6 -
ASPGGLLAGVGPPEQY TRBV18 TRBD2
SVVPTGGTTGELF TRBV29-1 TRBD1
ASKAGRSFNEQF TRBV19 TRBD2
ASSYMGSGNTIY TRBV6-6 -
ASSFTTGGVETQY TRBV5-1 TRBD1
ASSPRQGGTEAF TRBV27 TRBD1
ASISTGGEGYETGELF TRBV28 TRBD2
ASRRGTSGDNEQF TRBV28 TRBD2
ASSVVTRNTEAF TRBV9 -
ASSLAGFQQY TRBV7-9 -
ASSLVGQVPYGYT TRBV7-2 TRBD1
ASSLAVWLAGTDTQY TRBV7-9 TRBD2
ASSLMGSYPYEQY TRBV5-1 -
ASSGGTVTSEAF TRBV6-5 -
ASSPRVAGGETQY TRBV9 TRBD2
ASSLGGLRTDTQY TRBV7-2 -